This entry concerns a single TCR beta chain. Its antigen has not been determined. The sample holds no much larger clone one base away, and base qualities are not on file. Sequencing used an Illumina NovaSeq 6000. cDNA libraries for TCRalpha and TCRbeta were prepared by 5'RACE using constant-segment primers, with sample barcodes and unique molecular identifiers added. RNA was extracted from every sample with Trizol reagent. Amplification of the libraries took two PCR steps, and the second step added a second sample barcode plus Illumina TruSeq adapters. Libraries were sequenced on an Illumina NovaSeq with 2 x 150 bp paired-end reads. The source study handled its data this way. Reads were demultiplexed and collapsed into UMI-guided consensus sequences with migec v1.2.7. Using mixcr v2.1.11, the UMI consensuses were aligned to TRA and TRB V and J templates and assembled into clonotypes. A clonotype was counted as expanded or contracted only when both edgeR and NoisET called the clonotype significant, with the noise models trained on biological replicates. For edgeR calls, the thresholds were a false discovery rate-adjusted p below 0.01 and a log2 fold-change of 1. As an exploratory analysis of dynamics, PCA with hierarchical clustering was applied to max-normalized trajectories of the 1000 most abundant clonotypes. Each responding clone was given a CD4 or CD8 phenotype based on the CD4+ and CD8+ repertoires, which had been sequenced separately. The raw public data were reprocessed by TCRdb itself: fastp quality trimming at Q25, MiXCR clonotype calling, in-frame beta chains only. Rows merge per CDR3 protein into single entries with the most common DNA and genes. TCRdb assigned the V and J calls; the authors' analysis was not used. The sample table holds some 120,000 distinct CDR3 sequences, of which around 6.3% were seen once. Clones ranked in the top ten supply around 2% of the sample.

Ficoll-Paque density gradient centrifugation was used to isolate PBMCs. The sample originates from a study of T-cell memory formation after mild COVID-19 (dated by TCRdb to about 2021). A note on the overall study: Most TCR sequence clusters were specific to one of the two donors. Two young, previously healthy adult volunteers, one female and one male, were included in the cohort. In a couple of donors, T-cell clones that expanded and contracted after mild COVID-19 were tracked by sequencing TCRalpha and TCRbeta repertoires over time. On the study overall, not on this receptor specifically: Some responding clones were found in pre-infection memory, which suggests that pre-existing cross-reactive memory T cells took part in the SARS-CoV-2 response. Balanced CD4/CD8 phenotypes were observed for clones contracting from day 15 to 85, whereas a bias towards CD4+ was observed for a second wave of clones expanding from day 15 to 37. Contracting CD4+ clones were found mainly in CM and EM memory subsets, while CD8+ clones were enriched in EMRA. Only a couple of mild cases were covered by the study, and larger cohorts that include severe cases with pre-infection samples were considered necessary. SARS-CoV-2 specificity of the second-wave clones peaking on day 37 was not confirmed.

CDR1 and CDR2, per the germline V gene (reference sequence), are DFQATT and SNEGSKA. Including cysteine and phenylalanine, the CDR3 has 15 amino acids. The DNA shown is the 45-base CDR3, in frame from base 1. V was cut back by 3 bases and J by 1 base, leaving a gap of 15 bases between them. The sequencing input was PBMCs or a T cell subset sorted from them (not recorded which). The receptor chain draws on TRBV20-1 and TRBJ2-5; D gene: possibly TRBD1, on 5 matching bases. This receptor was obtained from an adult woman who had mild COVID-19 (a few samples of this study predate the infection). The sample titles of this study are shuffled in the database, so cell type and time point are left out; the donor was told from shared clones. The DNA is as follows: TGCAGTGCTAGGATAACTAAAGGGGCCCAAGAGACCCAGTACTTC. Translated, this is CSARITKGAQETQYF.